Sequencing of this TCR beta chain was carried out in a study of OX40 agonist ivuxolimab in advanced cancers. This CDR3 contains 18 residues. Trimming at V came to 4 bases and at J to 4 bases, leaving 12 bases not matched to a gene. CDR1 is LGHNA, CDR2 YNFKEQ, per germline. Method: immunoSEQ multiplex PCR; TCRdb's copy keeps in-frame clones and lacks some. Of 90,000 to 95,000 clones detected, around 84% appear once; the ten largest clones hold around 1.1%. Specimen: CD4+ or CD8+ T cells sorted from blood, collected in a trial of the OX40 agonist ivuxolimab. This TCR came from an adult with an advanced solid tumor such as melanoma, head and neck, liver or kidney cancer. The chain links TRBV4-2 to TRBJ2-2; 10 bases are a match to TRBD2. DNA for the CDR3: TGTGCCAGCAGCCGCATAACTAGCGGGGTTTTGGGCACCGGGGAGCTGTTTTTT. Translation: CASSRITSGVLGTGELFF.